This entry concerns a single T cell receptor (beta chain). Its target is unknown. The data stem from a study of cytomegalovirus exposure and HLA in healthy donors. General study results and limits: Sequence variants that were highly shared formed a cluster that was likely a sequencing artifact. Rates of TCR association differed by HLA locus in a later analysis, with DRB1 highest and HLA-C lowest. Previously analyzed data showed that most TCR beta V segments were productive at a frequency of about 90% or about 30%.

A multiplex PCR was run with 60 Vbeta primers and 13 Jbeta primers. Method: immunoSEQ multiplex PCR; TCRdb's copy keeps in-frame clones and lacks some. The sample yields tens of thousands of clones, of which the top ten take up less than 7%. This receptor was identified in a girl aged 10-17 years in good health and CMV-seropositive. The specimen was PBMCs.

This CDR3 reads CASSLALGPNEQFF. The CDR3 DNA sequence: TGTGCCAGCAGCTTAGCACTGGGGCCCAATGAGCAGTTCTTC. The J gene is TRBJ2-1, the V gene TRBV7-2; weak D call: TRBD1 (5 bases). This CDR3 has 14 residues. Germline CDR1 and CDR2: SGHTA and FQGNSA. The germline V and J ends were trimmed by 0 bases and 6 bases, with 9 bases remaining between them.